Each of the 14 T cell receptor beta chains below was sequenced from the same sample in a study of graft-versus-host responses after intestinal transplantation. Assay used: immunoSEQ multiplex PCR; TCRdb lists only in-frame clones, some missing. The repertoire holds about 8,200 clones, with over 85% as singletons. The sample was PBMCs, taken 11 days after intestinal transplantation. The source of these receptors is a human patient who received an intestinal transplant, so some T cells may come from the graft donor.

The chain employs TRBV6-1 and TRBJ2-3; D gene uncertain. Germline lookup yields CDR1 MNHNS and CDR2 SASEGT. This CDR3 is 15 amino acids long. Between the trimmed V and J ends, which lost 2 bases and 0 bases, there was a span of 9 bases. The CDR3: CASSEIQASTDTQYF. In DNA form, the CDR3 reads TGTGCCAGCAGTGAAATCCAGGCTAGCACAGATACGCAGTATTTT.

The CDR3 loop is CASSPAVGTRYNEQFF. The CDR3 nucleotides are TGTGCCAGCAGCCCTGCGGTGGGGACACGGTACAATGAGCAGTTCTTC. This sequence joins TRBV7-9 and TRBJ2-1, with D perhaps matching TRBD1 (6 bases). V gave up 5 bases and J gave up 4 bases, with 18 bases separating them. Germline values: CDR1 SEHNR, CDR2 FQNEAQ (reference sequence). The CDR3 has 16 residues.

V and J are TRBV9 and TRBJ2-2, with 11 nucleotides matching TRBD1. The CDR3 has 17 residues. V shed 2 bases, J shed 3 bases, and the junction held 6 bases outside the gene matches. Germline-derived CDR1 and CDR2 are SGDLS and YYNGEE. This chain's CDR3 is CASSVAGDRGDTGELFF. Here the CDR3 DNA reads TGTGCCAGCAGCGTGGCCGGGGACAGGGGGGACACCGGGGAGCTGTTTTTT.

The chain couples TRBV6-1 to TRBJ2-1; the match to TRBD1 covers 9 bases. With V trimmed by 3 bases and J by 8 bases, 8 bases remained unmatched. The CDR3 spans 15 residues. From germline, CDR1 is MNHNS and CDR2 SASEGT. CDR3 loop: CASSEPGTGSYEQFF. The CDR3 nucleotides read TGTGCCAGCAGTGAGCCCGGGACAGGGAGTTATGAGCAGTTCTTC.

This chain uses TRBV6-4 with TRBJ2-1; TRBD1 matches at 9 bases. Germline lookup yields CDR1 MRHNA and CDR2 SNTAGT. With V trimmed by 0 bases and J by 3 bases, 0 bases remained unmatched. This CDR3 is built from 15 residues. The DNA for the CDR3 is TGTGCCAGCAGTGACTCGACAGGGGGCTACAATGAGCAGTTCTTC. It yields the protein CASSDSTGGYNEQFF.

This clone showed up just once. CDR3 sequence: CASSIDLAGGRSGELFF. CDR3 coding DNA: TGTGCCAGTAGTATAGATCTCGCAGGGGGCAGGTCCGGGGAGCTGTTTTTT. The gene calls are TRBV19 and TRBJ2-2; the match to TRBD1 covers 8 bases. The germline V gene encodes CDR1 LNHDA and CDR2 SQIVND (reference sequence). This CDR3 spans 17 amino acids. Trimming took 0 bases from V and 6 from J; bases not matched to a gene: 9.

The chain carries TRBV27 and TRBJ2-1, with 8 positions matching TRBD1. The germline gives CDR1 MNHEY, CDR2 SMNVEV (reference sequence). CDR3 length: 15 residues. The J segment lost 2 bases and the V segment lost 6 bases, leaving 6 bases of the junction unmatched. CDR3 sequence: CASRSDRDPYNEQFF. CDR3 bases: TGTGCCAGCAGATCGGACAGGGATCCCTACAATGAGCAGTTCTTC.

The chain has TRBV9 and TRBJ2-7; TRBD2 might be the D (7 bases). The CDR3 consists of 15 residues. Germline CDR1 and CDR2: SGDLS and YYNGEE. Trimming took 4 bases from V and 2 from J, leaving 16 bases between them. CDR3 nucleotide sequence: TGTGCCAGCAGCCCGTCATGGGGGGGCACCTACGAGCAGTACTTC. Its translation is CASSPSWGGTYEQYF.

The V call is TRBV2, the J call TRBJ2-2, with 8 bases aligning to TRBD2. After removal of 1 base from V and 5 bases from J, the junction contained 9 bases not matched to a gene. The CDR3 runs to 17 residues. CDR1 is SNHLY, CDR2 FYNNEI, per germline. CDR3 sequence: CASSEGWPGGDTGELFF. The CDR3 region has the DNA TGTGCCAGCAGTGAAGGTTGGCCGGGAGGGGATACCGGGGAGCTGTTTTTT.

V usage is TRBV7-9 and J usage is TRBJ2-3; a possible D gene is TRBD2 (6 bases). The V end was cut by 1 base, the J end by 2 bases, with 16 bases between. The CDR3 loop spans 17 amino acids. Germline values: CDR1 SEHNR, CDR2 FQNEAQ (reference sequence). CDR3 DNA: TGTGCCAGCAGCTTAGGCGCTAGCGAGATTCCCACAGATACGCAGTATTTT. Protein: CASSLGASEIPTDTQYF.

The gene calls are TRBV28 and TRBJ2-7, with unresolved D. The CDR3 has 17 residues. V was clipped by 5 bases and J by 0 bases, with 20 bases between them. The V gene's germline CDR1 is MDHEN and CDR2 SYDVKM. The CDR3 loop reads CASSPRFRHLSSYEQYF. Written as DNA, the CDR3 is TGTGCCAGCAGTCCCCGATTCAGACACCTAAGCTCCTACGAGCAGTACTTC.

The chain uses TRBV5-8 and TRBJ2-4; 8 nucleotides line up with TRBD1. CDR1 is SGHTS, CDR2 YDEGEE, per germline. Unmatched junction bases numbered 8, after V lost 0 bases and J lost 3 bases. The CDR3 loop spans 17 amino acids. The CDR3 DNA reads TGTGCCAGCAGCTTGGGACAGGGGATTACAGACAAAAACATTCAGTACTTC. It encodes CASSLGQGITDKNIQYF.

This clone was picked up a small number of times. The V and J genes are TRBV10-3 and TRBJ2-7; 9 bases match TRBD1. V lost 11 bases, J lost 7 bases, and 12 bases stayed unmatched. The CDR3 consists of 13 residues. The germline V gene encodes CDR1 ENHRY and CDR2 SYGVKD. CDR3 bases: TGTGCCTTAGCCGGGACAGGGACGGGGGAGCAGTACTTC. Protein: CALAGTGTGEQYF.

The chain is built from TRBV7-6 and TRBJ2-7; no reliable D call. Germline CDR1 is SGHVS and CDR2 is FNYEAQ. V was pared by 5 bases and J by 6 bases, with 20 bases between. This CDR3 contains 15 residues. The DNA of the CDR3 is TGTGCCAGCAGCCCAGTGCTTGGGCTACGCGCCGAGCAGTACGTC. Protein product: CASSPVLGLRAEQYV.